These 18 T cell receptor beta chains were all obtained from the same sample, sequenced in a study of T cells in Graves' hyperthyroidism and ophthalmopathy. Template material for amplifying TCR beta CDR3 regions consisted of RNA transcripts. The study used the HTBI primer set for a first-round RT-PCR of the TCR CDR3. TCRdb independently ran MiXCR on the multiplex PCR reads; one entry per CDR3 protein. The table includes a few hundred thousand distinct CDR3 sequences, 16% detected once. What was sequenced was blood. The origin of the receptors is a woman in her thirties with Graves' ophthalmopathy.

This clonotype was detected ten times or more. The chain recombines TRBV7-3 with TRBJ2-1, with TRBD1 identical over 8 bases. This CDR3 is 16 amino acids long. Germline trimming cut 5 bases from V and 5 bases from J; bases unmatched to any gene: 11. CDR1 SGHTA and CDR2 FQGTGA come from the germline V gene. The CDR3 coding sequence is TGTGCCAGCAGCCCACCCGGACAGGGAATAAACAATGAGCAGTTCTTC. It specifies CASSPPGQGINNEQFF.

Of note for this clonotype: It may be a read error: a sequence one base away is much more abundant. The chain employs TRBV20-1 and TRBJ1-1, with D possibly matching TRBD1 (5 bases). Trimming took 5 bases from V and 4 from J, leaving 20 bases between them. CDR1 is DFQATT, CDR2 SNEGSKA, per germline (reference sequence). The CDR3 covers 15 residues. CDR3: CSAPSGWGGSTEAFF. Written as DNA, the CDR3 is TGCAGTGCTCCCTCGGGATGGGGGGGAAGCACTGAAGCTTTCTTT.

The V call is TRBV6-1, the J call TRBJ1-2; possibly TRBD1 for D (6 bases). Germline values: CDR1 MNHNS, CDR2 SASEGT. The CDR3 covers 15 residues. V gave up 1 base and J gave up 0 bases, with 9 bases separating them. The CDR3 spells CASSEEGGSNYGYTF. The CDR3 region has the DNA TGTGCCAGCAGTGAAGAGGGGGGATCTAACTATGGCTACACCTTC.

This clonotype appeared a few times. This chain joins TRBV2 and TRBJ1-1; D is perhaps TRBD1 (5 bases). Germline CDR1 and CDR2: SNHLY and FYNNEI. The CDR3 has 15 amino acids. The ends were cut back, 1 base at V and 5 bases at J, with 14 bases in the middle. The CDR3 DNA sequence: TGTGCCAGCAGTGAAGTTGGGCAGGGAGGTACTGAAGCTTTCTTT. This sequence encodes CASSEVGQGGTEAFF.

This chain uses TRBV7-2 with TRBJ2-6; TRBD1 is a possible D gene (6 bases). Between the trimmed V and J ends, which lost 6 bases and 4 bases, there was a span of 13 bases. The CDR3 totals 15 residues. Germline CDR1 and CDR2: SGHTA and FQGNSA. CDR3 nucleotides: TGTGCCAGCAGTAACAGGGCAGCGGGGGCCAACGTCCTGACTTTC. Amino acids: CASSNRAAGANVLTF.

This clonotype was seen more than once but under ten times. The V and J genes are TRBV2 and TRBJ1-6, with 7 nucleotides matching TRBD1. Trimming cost V 7 bases and J 10 bases; bases outside gene matches: 10. Germline lookup yields CDR1 SNHLY and CDR2 FYNNEI. The CDR3 totals 14 residues. CDR3: CASTRQGGGSPLHF. The DNA of the CDR3 is TGTGCCAGCACCCGACAGGGAGGTGGATCACCCCTCCACTTT.

This clonotype was picked up a small number of times. The J gene is TRBJ2-7, the V gene TRBV9, with unresolved D. The CDR3 has 14 amino acids. V gave up 0 bases and J gave up 2 bases, with 9 bases separating them. Germline CDR1 SGDLS, CDR2 YYNGEE. The CDR3: CASSVESQAYEQYF. DNA for the CDR3: TGTGCCAGCAGCGTAGAGAGCCAGGCCTACGAGCAGTACTTC.

This clonotype was detected many times. The chain combines TRBV5-5 with TRBJ2-7, with D tentatively TRBD1 (5 bases). This CDR3 is 13 amino acids long. Germline V gene sequence: CDR1 SGHKS, CDR2 YYEKEE (reference sequence). V was cut by 4 bases and J by 5 bases, with 13 bases left in between. The CDR3 DNA reads TGTGCCAGCAGCGGGGCGGTACGGGACGAGCAGTACTTC. It codes for CASSGAVRDEQYF.

The table lists this clonotype with a few counts. J is TRBJ2-1 and V is TRBV5-4, with 13 bases matching TRBD2. Germline V gives CDR1 SGHNT, CDR2 YYREEE (reference sequence). The junction had 4 bases not matched to a gene; V was cut back by 4 bases and J by 6 bases. The CDR3 runs to 15 residues. CDR3 amino acids: CASSTGLAGPNEQFF. The CDR3 DNA is TGTGCCAGCAGCACGGGACTAGCGGGACCCAATGAGCAGTTCTTC.

This clonotype was seen at least ten times. This chain joins TRBV11-3 and TRBJ2-2, with TRBD1 matching 7 bases. V lost 0 bases, J lost 6 bases, and 7 bases stayed unmatched. Germline V lookup: CDR1 SGHNT, CDR2 YENEEA. The CDR3 runs to 16 residues. Here the CDR3 reads CASSLDPGGSSGELFF. CDR3 bases: TGTGCCAGCAGCTTAGACCCAGGGGGAAGTTCCGGGGAGCTGTTTTTT.

This clonotype was found a few times. The chain couples TRBV19 to TRBJ2-2, with 7 bases that match TRBD1. The V gene's germline CDR1 is LNHDA and CDR2 SQIVND (reference sequence). The CDR3 is made up of 16 amino acids. The V segment lost 3 bases and the J segment 6 bases; nucleotides outside the gene matches: 10. Written as DNA, the CDR3 is TGTGCCAGTAGTATTGATCTGGGACAGCTGGCCGGGGAGCTGTTTTTT. It encodes CASSIDLGQLAGELFF.

There are a few counts of this clonotype. This chain uses TRBV10-3 with TRBJ2-7; D possibly corresponds to TRBD2 (5 bases). Germline V gene lookup returns CDR1 ENHRY and CDR2 SYGVKD. V lost 2 bases, J lost 3 bases, and 8 bases lay in between. The CDR3 contains 13 residues. Written as DNA, the CDR3 is TGTGCCATCAGTGAGGGAGGACTCTACGAGCAGTACTTC. It is translated as CAISEGGLYEQYF.

This clonotype has more than one count but fewer than ten. Since a much larger clone is just one base distant, this may be a read error. The CDR3 DNA is TGTGCCAGCAGCGGGACTAGCGGGAGGACCTCACCCTGCGAGCAGTACTTC. This encodes CASSGTSGRTSPCEQYF. V gene TRBV11-2 combines with J gene TRBJ2-7; 15 bases line up with TRBD2. Trimming removed 5 bases from V and 6 bases from J; junction bases left unmatched: 11. Germline V gene data show CDR1 as SGHAT and CDR2 as FQNNGV. The CDR3 runs 17 residues.

This clonotype was recorded many times. This chain links TRBV29-1 with TRBJ2-3; a possible D gene is TRBD1 (5 bases). V was pared by 7 bases and J by 0 bases, with 14 bases between. The germline gives CDR1 SQVTM, CDR2 ANQGSEA. CDR3 size: 14 residues. CDR3 amino acids: CSGAQDTSTDTQYF. CDR3 DNA sequence: TGCAGCGGCGCCCAGGACACTAGCACAGATACGCAGTATTTT.

This clonotype was counted many times. This rearrangement joins TRBV6-1 to TRBJ2-3; 8 nucleotides line up with TRBD1. V was pared by 6 bases and J by 3 bases, with 2 bases of the junction left unmatched. Germline V gene lookup returns CDR1 MNHNS and CDR2 SASEGT. The CDR3 is 13 amino acids. CDR3 amino acids: CASRRTGTDTQYF. In DNA, the CDR3 is TGTGCCAGCAGGAGGACAGGGACAGATACGCAGTATTTT.

This clonotype was seen ten or more times. The V gene is TRBV28, the J gene TRBJ2-7, with D perhaps matching TRBD1 or TRBD2 (5 bases each). The ends were cut back, 2 bases at V and 5 bases at J, with 34 bases in the middle. CDR1 and CDR2 from the germline V gene are MDHEN and SYDVKM. This CDR3 has 21 amino acids. CDR3 sequence reads: CASSLSAVGHRWGPQPDEQYF. CDR3 sequence (DNA): TGTGCCAGCAGTTTAAGTGCTGTAGGACACCGGTGGGGACCCCAACCCGACGAGCAGTACTTC.

This clonotype was detected a few times. The rearrangement links TRBV9 to TRBJ2-5; TRBD2 is a possible D gene (6 bases). Trimming removed 2 bases at V and 2 bases at J, with 16 bases between. Germline V gene data show CDR1 as SGDLS and CDR2 as YYNGEE. CDR3 length equals 16 residues. In DNA, the CDR3 is TGTGCCAGCAGCGTTAGAGGGACTCTGAGACAAGAGACCCAGTACTTC. Translating it yields CASSVRGTLRQETQYF.

This clonotype was seen many times. The gene calls are TRBV7-2 and TRBJ2-7; D not resolved. The CDR3 is 14 residues long. Germline CDR1 SGHTA, CDR2 FQGNSA. V was trimmed by 1 base and J by 5 bases, leaving 12 bases between them. In DNA form, the CDR3 reads TGTGCCAGCAGCTTAGAACCGTCCGCGGACGAGCAGTACTTC. It specifies CASSLEPSADEQYF. The full variable domain, its missing parts supplied by reference TRBV7-2 and TRBJ2-7, is GAGVSQSPSNKVTEKGKDVELRCDPISGHTALYWYRQSLGQGLEFLIYFQGNSAPDKSGLPSDRFSAERTGGSVSTLTIQRTQQEDSAVYLCASSLEPSADEQYFGPGTRLTVT.